This T cell receptor (beta chain) derives from a study of CXCR3-negative and CXCR3-positive naive CD8 T cells. General study findings and limits: PBMCs showed partially decreased CXCR3 expression after cryopreservation, and most assays used fresh PBMCs.

The authors prepared UMI-labeled TRB cDNA libraries by 5' RACE. TCRdb reprocessed the 5' RACE reads and reports one entry per CDR3 protein, with no DNA. The sample totals around 140,000 distinct CDR3 sequences. The CDR3 loop spans 14 amino acids. Germline assignment: CDR1 MGHRA and CDR2 YSYEKL. Cells classed as naive CD8+ T cells were CD45RO-CCR7+CD27+CD95-. With regard to this clonotype: The target antigen is unknown.

The source of this sequence is a human donor in good health. Some clones in this sample may be carry-over from other donors' samples. The sequencing input was naive CXCR3- CD8+ T cells from blood. The sample's subset: CD45RO-CCR7+CD27+CD95- naive CD8+ T cells lacking CXCR3 (TNR3-). The chain links TRBV4-1 to TRBJ2-7; TCRdb's D call of TRBD1 is untestable without DNA. CDR3 residues: CASSRRDTPYEQYF.